This T cell receptor beta chain was retrieved from a study of T-cell reconstitution after alpha-beta-depleted transplantation in children. During its preparation, the TCRbeta library received unique molecular identifiers. TCRdb fed the PCR reads into MiXCR, producing one record per CDR3 protein. This sample has some 550,000 distinct CDR3 sequences, with approximately 20% found just once. Trimming took off 8 bases at V and 1 base at J, with 15 bases between the two ends. The CDR3 covers 15 residues. CDR1 is MNHEY and CDR2 is SMNVEV in the germline V gene (reference sequence). Sample: PBMCs from the stem cell graft donor, taken from the stem cell graft. This clonotype originated in a human donor who donated a stem cell graft to a child with acute lymphoblastic leukemia. The chain is built from TRBV27 and TRBJ2-1; the D gene is possibly TRBD2 (6 bases). The DNA of the CDR3 is TGTGCCAGCCGGGGGATGGTCTATTCCTACAATGAGCAGTTCTTC. Its translation: CASRGMVYSYNEQFF.